This T cell receptor beta chain is drawn from a study of read filtering for tumor transcriptome and immune sequencing. Study overall: Patients were approximately 17 male and 13 to 15 female, mean age 65.9 years, range roughly 47 to 80. RNA-seq yielded only 85 to 1273 TCR reads, IR-seq about 3.5 to 10.27 million. Study-level points and caveats: Single-read clonotypes: about 81.9% of IR-seq clonotypes (roughly 4% of reads), about 70% of RNA-seq clonotypes (roughly 45% of reads). Correlation between methods rose after single-read clonotypes were removed.

This clonotype occurred a few times. What it binds is unknown. Molecular barcoded adaptors covering alpha/delta and beta/gamma chains were used on 400 ng RNA. In TCRdb, the reads were re-called with MiXCR into one record per CDR3 protein. The sample gives about 130,000 distinct CDR3 sequences, roughly 13% of which show up once; roughly 9.6% is in the top ten. The CDR3 is made up of 13 amino acids. Germline V CDR1 and CDR2: GTSNPN, SVGIG (reference sequence). With V trimmed by 8 bases and J by 6 bases, 9 bases remained unmatched. The sequenced sample was a population of CD138-negative cells sorted from bone marrow. The chain couples TRBV30 to TRBJ2-2; TRBD1 aligns across 7 bases. The source of this sequence is a donor at least 40 years old with multiple myeloma. The CDR3 DNA reads as TGTGCCGGCAACCTAGGGGGCCCCGGGGAGCTGTTTTTT. It specifies CAGNLGGPGELFF.